A selection of T cell receptor beta chains follows, all from one sample in a study of blood T cell repertoires in COVID-19. Profiled with immunoSEQ multiplex PCR; TCRdb holds only in-frame clones, not every one. The sample records about 40,000 clones, 75% to 90% being singletons. The material sequenced was peripheral blood. The receptors were sampled from a man aged 50-59 years with active COVID-19. Both conserved end residues are part of each CDR3. The D gene is left open where the match is weak. Only some rows state a clone size, as once, few, many or a class for expanded clones.

>.|TRBV30|once|TRBJ2-1
CAWTPGGDEQFF
TGTGCCTGGACTCCTGGAGGCGATGAGCAGTTCTTC
>.|TRBV27|.|TRBJ2-7
CASSSGTSYEQYF
TGTGCCAGCAGTTCGGGGACATCCTACGAGCAGTACTTC
>.|TRBV23-1|.|TRBJ1-5
CASSQWRVSNQPQHF
TGCGCCAGCAGTCAATGGAGAGTGAGCAATCAGCCCCAGCATTTT
>TRBD1|TRBV27|.|TRBJ1-1
CASSPQGYTEAFF
TGTGCCAGCAGTCCACAGGGGTACACTGAAGCTTTCTTT
>TRBD2|TRBV10-1|few|TRBJ2-7
CASSSGIYEQYF
TGCGCCAGCAGCAGCGGGATCTACGAGCAGTACTTC
>TRBD1|TRBV4-1|few|TRBJ2-7
CASSQRTGWSYEQYF
TGCGCCAGCAGCCAAAGGACAGGGTGGTCCTACGAGCAGTACTTC
>TRBD1|TRBV18|.|TRBJ2-5
CASSPPTGEETQYF
TGTGCCAGCTCACCCCCGACAGGGGAAGAGACCCAGTACTTC
>TRBD1|TRBV28|.|TRBJ1-2
CASSLWEDRVNYGYTF
TGTGCCAGCAGTTTATGGGAGGACAGGGTTAACTATGGCTACACCTTC
>.|TRBV30|.|TRBJ1-1
CAWTGGQVVGNTEAFF
TGTGCCTGGACCGGGGGGCAGGTCGTAGGGAACACTGAAGCTTTCTTT
>.|TRBV18|few|TRBJ2-1
CASSPETSSYNEQFF
TGTGCCAGCTCACCCGAGACTAGCTCCTACAATGAGCAGTTCTTC
>.|TRBV28|.|TRBJ2-7
CASSLNQLYEQYF
TGTGCCAGCAGTTTGAACCAACTTTACGAGCAGTACTTC
>TRBD1|TRBV7-9|few|TRBJ2-7
CASNKGTGDEQYF
TGTGCCAGCAACAAAGGAACAGGGGACGAGCAGTACTTC
>TRBD2|TRBV7-3|.|TRBJ2-7
CASSPGTSQFHEQYF
TGTGCCAGCAGCCCCGGGACTAGTCAGTTCCACGAGCAGTACTTC
>.|TRBV15|.|TRBJ2-3
CATSTGDWGTDTQYF
TGTGCCACCAGCACCGGGGACTGGGGCACAGATACGCAGTATTTT
>.|TRBV9|.|TRBJ2-1
CASSPAGTSSYNEQFF
TGTGCCAGCAGCCCAGCGGGCACTTCCTCCTACAATGAGCAGTTCTTC
>TRBD1|TRBV27|.|TRBJ1-2
CATRTGNNYGYTF
TGTGCCACCAGGACAGGGAATAACTATGGCTACACCTTC
>.|TRBV6-5|.|TRBJ2-2
CASSYSKQNTGELFF
TGTGCCAGCAGTTACTCGAAACAGAACACCGGGGAGCTGTTTTTT
>.|TRBV9|.|TRBJ2-2
CASSVVSAGELFF
TGTGCCAGCAGCGTAGTATCGGCCGGGGAGCTGTTTTTT
>TRBD1|TRBV6-5|.|TRBJ1-2
CASTRTGGGYTF
TGTGCCAGCACCCGGACAGGGGGAGGCTACACCTTC
>.|TRBV6-2/TRBV6-3|.|TRBJ1-1
CASRPPFEAFF
TGTGCCAGCAGGCCTCCTTTTGAAGCTTTCTTT
>.|TRBV27|.|TRBJ2-7
CASSFGAGYEQYF
TGTGCCAGCAGTTTCGGGGCGGGATACGAGCAGTACTTC
>.|TRBV9|.|TRBJ2-6
CASSPNSGANVLTF
TGTGCCAGCAGCCCAAACTCTGGGGCCAACGTCCTGACTTTC
>.|TRBV7-2|.|TRBJ2-7
CASSPQAPYEQYF
TGTGCCAGCAGCCCACAGGCCCCCTACGAGCAGTACTTC
>TRBD2|TRBV5-4|once|TRBJ2-1
CASRGGLAVDNEQFF
TGTGCCAGCAGGGGAGGACTAGCGGTCGACAATGAGCAGTTCTTC
>.|TRBV6-2/TRBV6-3|once|TRBJ2-2
CASSRRYTGELFF
TGTGCCAGCAGCCGCCGGTACACCGGGGAGCTGTTTTTT
>TRBD1|TRBV6-4|.|TRBJ1-5
CASSPTGGENQPQHF
TGTGCCAGCAGCCCCACAGGGGGAGAAAATCAGCCCCAGCATTTT
>TRBD2|TRBV20-1|.|TRBJ2-3
CSASKGLAGETDTQYF
TGCAGTGCTAGTAAGGGACTAGCGGGAGAAACAGATACGCAGTATTTT
>.|TRBV15|.|TRBJ1-1
CATSRDLPGQNTEAFF
TGTGCCACCAGCAGAGATCTCCCGGGACAGAACACTGAAGCTTTCTTT
>.|TRBV4-1|.|TRBJ2-7
CASSQRPQGTAREQYF
TGCGCCAGCAGCCAACGACCCCAGGGAACCGCGAGGGAGCAGTACTTC
>TRBD2|TRBV7-3|.|TRBJ2-7
CASSPSSGSYEQYF
TGTGCCAGCAGCCCTTCTAGCGGAAGCTACGAGCAGTACTTC
>.|TRBV6-4|medium-sized|TRBJ2-4
CANTSLYQGTKNIQYF
TGTGCCAACACTTCCCTTTATCAGGGGACCAAAAACATTCAGTACTTC
>TRBD1|TRBV7-3|.|TRBJ1-1
CASSSTGTDLFLNTEAFF
TGTGCCAGCAGCTCTACCGGGACAGACCTTTTCCTAAACACTGAAGCTTTCTTT
>TRBD2|TRBV5-1|.|TRBJ2-1
CASSVSGGPYNEQFF
TGCGCCAGCAGCGTTAGCGGGGGCCCCTACAATGAGCAGTTCTTC
>.|TRBV5-4|.|TRBJ1-4
CASSRDSTNEKLFF
TGTGCCAGCAGCCGGGATTCGACTAATGAAAAACTGTTTTTT
>TRBD1|TRBV7-8|.|TRBJ2-1
CASSARQGEQFF
TGTGCCAGCAGCGCTCGACAGGGAGAGCAGTTCTTC
>.|TRBV19|.|TRBJ2-3
CASSIEGRDTQYF
TGTGCCAGTAGTATAGAGGGGAGAGATACGCAGTATTTT
>TRBD2|TRBV10-3|.|TRBJ2-7
CAIKGQGGSGLAGESHEQYF
TGTGCCATCAAGGGACAGGGAGGGAGCGGACTAGCGGGAGAGTCCCACGAGCAGTACTTC
>TRBD1|TRBV28|.|TRBJ1-3
CASSLGQGVGNTIYF
TGTGCCAGCAGTTTAGGGCAGGGGGTAGGAAACACCATATATTTT
>.|TRBV7-3|once|TRBJ2-3
CASSPWEGADTQYF
TGTGCCAGCAGCCCCTGGGAAGGGGCAGATACGCAGTATTTT
>TRBD1|TRBV27|few|TRBJ1-6
CASSAGQLYNSPLHF
TGTGCCAGCAGTGCGGGACAGCTCTATAATTCACCCCTCCACTTT
>.|TRBV27|.|TRBJ1-6
CASSLKRVSPLHF
TGTGCCAGCAGTTTAAAGAGGGTTTCACCCCTCCACTTT